Presented here are 18 T cell receptor beta chains from one specimen sequenced in a study of neurological immune-mediated disorders. MiXCR, run by TCRdb on the 5' RACE reads, gives a single entry per CDR3 protein. The table has under 35,000 distinct CDR3 sequences, 1.5% seen once. The sample consisted of PBMCs. The receptors shown here come from a woman younger than 45 with multiple sclerosis.

Many counts were recorded for this clonotype. CDR3 in amino acids: CATSGKEGGHNEQFF. As DNA, the CDR3 is TGTGCCACCAGTGGCAAGGAAGGGGGTCACAATGAGCAGTTCTTC. The chain uses TRBV24-1 and TRBJ2-1, with D tentatively TRBD1 (6 bases). This CDR3 region has 15 residues. The germline CDR1 and CDR2 sequences are KGHDR and SFDVKD. Trimming shortened V by 5 bases and J by 5 bases, and 15 bases separated the two germline ends.

This clonotype was counted at least ten times. The chain recombines TRBV10-1 with TRBJ2-5, with a weak D call TRBD1 (5 bases). The CDR3 length is 14 residues. Germline V CDR1 and CDR2: WNHNN, SYGVQD (reference sequence). V lost 5 bases to trimming and J lost 4 bases, with 14 bases between them. The CDR3 loop is CASSPHPQGETQYF. Here the CDR3 DNA reads TGCGCCAGCAGTCCCCACCCGCAGGGAGAGACCCAGTACTTC.

This clonotype was picked up many times. The chain joins TRBV7-8 to TRBJ2-5, with D possibly being TRBD1 or TRBD2 (5 bases each). The CDR3 consists of 16 residues. Looked up from germline, CDR1 is SGHVS and CDR2 is FQNEAQ. Trimming removed 1 base from V and 1 base from J, with 13 bases in between. The CDR3 DNA reads as TGTGCCAGCAGCTTAGTGGGACCCAGAGCCCAAGAGACCCAGTACTTC. Residues: CASSLVGPRAQETQYF.

This clonotype came up many times. This chain uses TRBV5-1 with TRBJ2-1, with TRBD1 identical over 7 bases. Trimming cost V 4 bases and J 6 bases; bases outside gene matches: 13. This CDR3 has 16 amino acids. CDR1 SGHRS and CDR2 YFSETQ come from the germline V gene. The CDR3 region has the DNA TGCGCCAGCAGCCGACGGACAGGCTTGGGCGGCAATGAGCAGTTCTTC. It specifies CASSRRTGLGGNEQFF.

The sample holds many counts of this clonotype. This chain connects TRBV20-1 to TRBJ1-5; tentatively, D is TRBD1 (5 bases). The CDR3 has 14 residues. CDR1 and CDR2 (germline): DFQATT, SNEGSKA (reference sequence). V dropped 5 bases and J dropped 4 bases, with 15 bases sitting between them. The chain's CDR3 is CSAAQVQENQPQHF. The CDR3 nucleotides are TGCAGTGCTGCACAGGTTCAGGAGAATCAGCCCCAGCATTTT.

This clonotype was recorded at least ten times. V gene TRBV7-2 combines with J gene TRBJ2-1; D is unclear. The germline gives CDR1 SGHTA, CDR2 FQGNSA. CDR3 length equals 12 residues. The V end was cut by 3 bases, the J end by 7 bases, with 7 bases between. CDR3 sequence: CASSFIMNEQFF. In nucleotides, the CDR3 is TGTGCCAGCAGCTTCATTATGAATGAGCAGTTCTTC.

This clonotype showed up many times. The chain has TRBV12-3 or TRBV12-4 and TRBJ1-2; D uncertain. This CDR3 is 15 amino acids long. Trimming removed 6 bases from V and 0 bases from J, with 14 bases in between. CDR3 nucleotide sequence: TGTGCCAGCAGCTCTAGGGCCCTCGCTAACTATGGCTACACCTTC. Translated, it gives CASSSRALANYGYTF.

The sample holds a few counts of this clonotype. As the CDR3 is not closed by the conserved phenylalanine or tryptophan, this likely results from a read error. The J gene is TRBJ1-2, the V gene TRBV6-5, with TRBD1 identical over 9 bases. Germline CDR1 MNHEY, CDR2 SVGAGI. The J segment lost 8 bases and the V segment lost 0 bases, leaving 7 bases of the junction unmatched. This CDR3 region has 15 residues. CDR3 loop: CASSYSTGGGRGYTC. In DNA form, the CDR3 reads TGTGCCAGCAGTTACTCCACAGGGGGCGGTAGGGGCTACACCTGC.

This clonotype has ten or more counts. The rearrangement uses TRBV3-1 and TRBJ2-3; no clear D gene. V lost 4 bases and J 2 bases, leaving 13 bases between the germline ends. The CDR3 totals 15 residues. Germline-derived CDR1 and CDR2 are LGHDT and YNNKEL (reference sequence). The CDR3: CASSPSGPFTDTQYF. In nucleotides, the CDR3 is TGTGCCAGCAGCCCTTCTGGACCCTTCACAGATACGCAGTATTTT.

This clonotype was recorded at least ten times. The chain combines TRBV7-8 with TRBJ2-7; TRBD2 agrees at 7 bases. The V gene's germline CDR1 is SGHVS and CDR2 FQNEAQ. The trim removed 1 base at V and 6 bases at J, leaving 3 bases unmatched. The CDR3 consists of 13 residues. The CDR3: CASSLETSPEQYF. Written as DNA, the CDR3 is TGTGCCAGCAGCTTAGAGACTAGCCCCGAGCAGTACTTC.

There are many counts of this clonotype. The chain joins TRBV7-9 to TRBJ1-4, with D possibly matching TRBD1 (6 bases). Between the trimmed V and J ends, which lost 5 bases and 6 bases, there was a span of 13 bases. The germline gives CDR1 SEHNR, CDR2 FQNEAQ (reference sequence). CDR3 size: 14 residues. The CDR3 loop is CASSRRAGDEKLFF. CDR3 DNA: TGTGCCAGCAGCCGGCGGGCAGGGGATGAAAAACTGTTTTTT.

This clonotype was counted at least ten times. The rearrangement joins TRBV20-1 to TRBJ1-5; TRBD1 matches 7 bases. The germline V gene encodes CDR1 DFQATT and CDR2 SNEGSKA (reference sequence). The CDR3 totals 14 residues. The V segment lost 6 bases and the J segment 2 bases; nucleotides outside the gene matches: 7. This chain's CDR3 is CSAHEGAGNQPQHF. The CDR3 nucleotides are TGCAGTGCCCACGAGGGGGCCGGCAATCAGCCCCAGCATTTT.

The table lists this clonotype with many counts. The chain recombines TRBV7-7 with TRBJ2-2, with D perhaps given as TRBD1 or TRBD2 (6 bases each). In germline, CDR1 is SSHAT, CDR2 FNYEAQ (reference sequence). V was clipped by 6 bases and J by 4 bases, with 15 bases between them. The CDR3 loop spans 15 amino acids. CDR3 coding DNA: TGTGCCAGCAGTGTCGGTGGAGGGGGCACCGGGGAGCTGTTTTTT. Amino acids: CASSVGGGGTGELFF.

This clonotype has a count of ten or more. This chain joins TRBV7-3 and TRBJ2-3, with D unresolved. In germline, CDR1 is SGHTA, CDR2 FQGTGA. Trimming took 0 bases from V and 5 from J, leaving 3 bases between them. The CDR3 extends over 12 amino acids. The CDR3 DNA sequence: TGTGCCAGCAGCTTAACAGGAGATACGCAGTATTTT. Translation: CASSLTGDTQYF.

This clonotype was observed many times. CDR3 region: CSVDRGDTQYF. The CDR3 coding sequence is TGCAGCGTTGATCGGGGGGATACGCAGTATTTT. V gene TRBV29-1 combines with J gene TRBJ2-3; D is perhaps TRBD2 (6 bases). There are 11 residues in the CDR3. V was trimmed by 3 bases and J by 6 bases, leaving 7 bases between them. Germline lookup yields CDR1 SQVTM and CDR2 ANQGSEA.

This clonotype has at least ten counts. V usage is TRBV7-2 and J usage is TRBJ1-4, with a weak D call TRBD1 (5 bases). The CDR3 sequence is 14 residues long. The germline CDR1 and CDR2 sequences are SGHTA and FQGNSA. With 8 bases removed from V and 4 bases from J, the gap between germline ends came to 14 bases. CDR3 amino acids: CASPVGTHNEKLFF. The CDR3 region has the DNA TGTGCCAGCCCGGTCGGGACTCATAATGAAAAACTGTTTTTT. The entire variable domain, with the rest obtained from reference TRBV7-2 and TRBJ1-4, is as follows: GAGVSQSPSNKVTEKGKDVELRCDPISGHTALYWYRQSLGQGLEFLIYFQGNSAPDKSGLPSDRFSAERTGGSVSTLTIQRTQQEDSAVYLCASPVGTHNEKLFFGSGTQLSVL.

Comments on this clonotype: A much larger clone lies one base from this, so it may be a read error. J is TRBJ2-3 and V is TRBV9, with D perhaps TRBD1 (6 bases). The CDR3 runs to 11 residues. CDR1 is SGDLS, CDR2 YYNGEE, per germline. This chain's CDR3 is CASGDTVTQYF. For the CDR3, the DNA is TGTGCCAGCGGGGACACAGTTACGCAGTATTTT.

This clonotype was observed at least ten times. This chain connects TRBV20-1 to TRBJ1-5; possibly TRBD1 for D (5 bases). CDR1 is DFQATT and CDR2 is SNEGSKA in the germline V gene (reference sequence). The V gene lost 3 bases and the J gene lost 2 bases, with 11 bases spanning the gap. The CDR3 has 14 residues. The CDR3 bases are TGCAGTGCTAGTCCATCGGGGGGCAATCAGCCCCAGCATTTT. Amino acid sequence: CSASPSGGNQPQHF.